A selection of T cell receptor beta chains follows, all from one sample in a study of blood T cell repertoires in COVID-19. The method was immunoSEQ multiplex PCR; TCRdb's version includes in-frame clones alone and lacks a portion of them. Found here are almost 250,000 clones, 86% of them singletons; the top ten hold around 1.6%. The sample taken for sequencing was peripheral blood. These receptors were taken from a woman in her sixties or seventies who had recovered from COVID-19. CDR3s include the opening cysteine and the closing phenylalanine or tryptophan. The D gene is left open where the match is weak. Size is stated for part of the rows, as once, few or many counts, or as a class when the clone is expanded.

abundance,j_gene,d_gene,v_gene,CDR3aa,CDR3nt
-,TRBJ1-2,-,TRBV4-3,CASSQDVPGTSWGYTF,TGCGCCAGCAGCCAAGATGTCCCTGGTACGAGTTGGGGCTACACCTTC
-,TRBJ1-2,-,TRBV19,CASSREIYGYTF,TGTGCCAGTAGTAGGGAGATCTATGGCTACACCTTC
-,TRBJ2-3,-,TRBV6-6,CASSRSGTSAGVGNTDTQYF,TGTGCCAGCAGTCGATCCGGGACTTCAGCCGGGGTGGGTAACACAGATACGCAGTATTTT
once,TRBJ2-1,TRBD2,TRBV10-3,CAISESLETSHEQFF,TGTGCCATCAGTGAGTCGTTGGAGACTAGCCATGAGCAGTTCTTC
-,TRBJ2-3,-,TRBV5-1,CASSLERSTDTQYF,TGCGCCAGCAGCTTGGAGCGCAGCACAGATACGCAGTATTTT
-,TRBJ1-2,-,TRBV5-1,CASSLDRSYYGYTF,TGCGCCAGCAGCTTAGACAGGTCGTACTATGGCTACACCTTC
-,TRBJ2-7,-,TRBV29-1,CSVEVQGHHEQYF,TGCAGCGTTGAGGTACAGGGACACCACGAGCAGTACTTC
-,TRBJ2-7,-,TRBV3-1/TRBV3-2,CASSQVVGQSYEQYF,TGTGCCAGCAGCCAGGTTGTAGGACAGTCGTACGAGCAGTACTTC
-,TRBJ2-5,-,TRBV12-5,CASGTGQAGPGETQYF,TGTGCTAGTGGTACCGGACAGGCGGGGCCGGGAGAGACCCAGTACTTC
-,TRBJ1-5,TRBD1,TRBV28,CASSLPTGGNQPQHF,TGTGCCAGCAGTCTCCCGACAGGGGGGAATCAGCCCCAGCATTTT
-,TRBJ1-4,-,TRBV18,CASSPQTGKNEKLFF,TGTGCCAGCTCACCACAAACAGGGAAAAATGAAAAACTGTTTTTT
-,TRBJ2-1,TRBD2,TRBV9,CASSFGLAGAYNEQFF,TGTGCCAGCAGCTTCGGACTAGCGGGGGCCTACAATGAGCAGTTCTTC
-,TRBJ2-7,TRBD2,TRBV9,CASSVGAGGYEQYF,TGTGCCAGCAGCGTAGGGGCGGGGGGCTACGAGCAGTACTTC
-,TRBJ1-3,-,TRBV5-1,CASSIDSSSGNTIYF,TGCGCCAGCAGCATTGACTCCAGCTCTGGAAACACCATATATTTT
once,TRBJ2-1,-,TRBV11-3,CASSPTGGYNEQFF,TGTGCCAGCAGCCCTACCGGGGGCTACAATGAGCAGTTCTTC
-,TRBJ1-4,-,TRBV25-1,CASSEWGEANEKLFF,TGTGCCAGCAGTGAATGGGGGGAGGCTAATGAAAAACTGTTTTTT
once,TRBJ2-2,-,TRBV25-1,CASRTDNTGELFF,TGTGCCAGCAGGACAGATAACACCGGGGAGCTGTTTTTT
-,TRBJ1-3,-,TRBV7-9,CASSPVYYTIYF,TGTGCCAGCAGCCCCGTCTATTACACCATATATTTT
-,TRBJ1-4,TRBD1,TRBV6-5,CASSFTGTGAEKLFF,TGTGCCAGCAGTTTCACCGGGACAGGGGCCGAAAAACTGTTTTTT
-,TRBJ1-2,TRBD1,TRBV2,CASSERQGNYGYTF,TGTGCCAGCAGTGAACGACAGGGAAACTATGGCTACACCTTC
-,TRBJ2-1,TRBD2,TRBV11-1,CASSGTSGKNEQFF,TGTGCCAGCAGCGGGACTAGCGGGAAAAATGAGCAGTTCTTC
-,TRBJ2-5,TRBD2,TRBV3-1/TRBV3-2,CASSPLRGGQETQYF,TGTGCCAGCAGCCCCCTTCGGGGGGGGCAAGAGACCCAGTACTTC